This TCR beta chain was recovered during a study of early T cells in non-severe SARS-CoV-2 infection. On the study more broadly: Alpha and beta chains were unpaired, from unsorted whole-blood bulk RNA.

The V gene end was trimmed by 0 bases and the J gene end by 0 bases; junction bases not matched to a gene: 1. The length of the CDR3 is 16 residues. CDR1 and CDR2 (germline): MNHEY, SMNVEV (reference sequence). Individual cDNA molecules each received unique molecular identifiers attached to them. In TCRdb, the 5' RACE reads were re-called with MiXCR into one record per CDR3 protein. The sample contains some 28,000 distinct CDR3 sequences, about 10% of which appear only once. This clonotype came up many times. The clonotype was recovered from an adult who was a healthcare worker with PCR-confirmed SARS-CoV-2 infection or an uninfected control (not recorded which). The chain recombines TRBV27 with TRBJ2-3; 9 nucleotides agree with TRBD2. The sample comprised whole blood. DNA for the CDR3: TGTGCCAGCAGTTTATCTGGGACTAGCAGCACAGATACGCAGTATTTT. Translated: CASSLSGTSSTDTQYF.